A single sample gave rise to the 19 T cell receptor beta chains below, sequenced in a study of early T cells in non-severe SARS-CoV-2 infection (dated by TCRdb to the early 2020s). Preparation of the library involved 5' RACE. Sequencing relied on a NextSeq 500. In-frame beta chains were kept once TCRdb had trimmed the public reads at Q25 with fastp and called clones with MiXCR. Each CDR3 protein appears once, grouped with its most common genes and DNA. This sample holds 71,000 or so distinct CDR3 sequences; 12% to 15% were observed only once. The biggest ten clones account for over 12% of the sample. The sequenced sample was whole blood. The receptors shown here come from an adult who was a healthcare worker with PCR-confirmed SARS-CoV-2 infection or an uninfected control (not recorded which).

This clonotype occurred many times. V is TRBV9 and J is TRBJ1-5, with 8 bases that match TRBD1. The CDR3 length is 14 residues. Germline V gene data show CDR1 as SGDLS and CDR2 as YYNGEE. Germline trimming cut 4 bases from V and 6 bases from J; bases unmatched to any gene: 6. In DNA form, the CDR3 reads TGTGCCAGCAGCCCCAGTGGACAGGGTCAGCCCCAGCATTTT. Residues: CASSPSGQGQPQHF.

The V call is TRBV4-2, the J call TRBJ1-2; no definite D call. V was pared by 4 bases and J by 0 bases, with 15 bases between. Germline assignment: CDR1 LGHNA and CDR2 YNFKEQ. The CDR3 is 16 residues long. The chain's CDR3 is CASSRGVTETNYGYTF. The CDR3 DNA follows: TGTGCCAGCAGCCGGGGAGTAACAGAAACTAACTATGGCTACACCTTC.

This clonotype was counted between two and nine times. This chain joins TRBV2 and TRBJ1-5, with a possible D match to TRBD1 (5 bases). Germline values: CDR1 SNHLY, CDR2 FYNNEI. Trimming removed 7 bases at V and 2 bases at J, with 12 bases between. The CDR3 contains 14 residues. The CDR3 DNA is TGTGCCAGCAACGGGGGGAAGGGCAATCAGCCCCAGCATTTT. As protein: CASNGGKGNQPQHF.

This clonotype appeared many times. This chain joins TRBV28 and TRBJ2-7; no reliable D call. CDR3 length equals 12 residues. CDR1 is MDHEN, CDR2 SYDVKM, per germline. The V and J ends lost 8 bases and 7 bases respectively, with 15 bases between them. CDR3: CASRPPLKEQYF. CDR3 sequence (DNA): TGTGCCAGCCGTCCCCCGCTTAAAGAGCAGTACTTC.

The chain links TRBV4-1 to TRBJ2-3, with 11 bases aligning to TRBD1. The junction had 22 bases not matched to a gene; V was cut back by 1 base and J by 4 bases. Germline CDR1 is MGHRA and CDR2 is YSYEKL. CDR3 length: 22 residues. The CDR3 nucleotides read TGCGCCAGCAGCCAAGGGAGAGCAGGGGGCACCACAGGACAGGGGGCGGCAGATACGCAGTATTTT. Amino acid sequence: CASSQGRAGGTTGQGAADTQYF.

The gene calls are TRBV11-3 and TRBJ2-1, with 13 bases fitting TRBD2. Unmatched junction bases numbered 11, after V lost 5 bases and J lost 7 bases. The CDR3 totals 17 residues. CDR1 and CDR2 (germline): SGHNT, YENEEA. The CDR3 here is CASSPRTSGGMGNEQFF. The CDR3 DNA is TGTGCCAGCAGCCCCCGGACTAGCGGGGGAATGGGTAATGAGCAGTTCTTC.

The rearrangement uses TRBV7-2 and TRBJ2-7; D is undetermined. CDR1 and CDR2 (germline): SGHTA, FQGNSA. V was shortened by 5 bases and J by 1 base, with 9 bases between the two germline ends. This CDR3 has 13 amino acids. This CDR3 reads CASSRIRSYEQYF. The CDR3, as DNA: TGTGCCAGCAGCCGCATCCGTTCCTACGAGCAGTACTTC. Full variable domain (missing parts from reference TRBV7-2 and TRBJ2-7): GAGVSQSPSNKVTEKGKDVELRCDPISGHTALYWYRQSLGQGLEFLIYFQGNSAPDKSGLPSDRFSAERTGGSVSTLTIQRTQQEDSAVYLCASSRIRSYEQYFGPGTRLTVT.

At least ten counts were recorded for this clonotype. The V and J genes are TRBV11-2 and TRBJ1-3; D not certain. Trimming cost V 3 bases and J 0 bases, with 12 bases left between them. Germline V lookup: CDR1 SGHAT, CDR2 FQNNGV. The CDR3 totals 16 residues. CDR3 nucleotide sequence: TGTGCCAGCAGCTTTAACCCTCAACACTCTGGAAACACCATATATTTT. Translating gives CASSFNPQHSGNTIYF.

This chain connects TRBV28 to TRBJ1-2, with 7 bases that match TRBD1. J was trimmed by 0 bases and V by 7 bases; bases with no gene match: 5. Germline V gene data show CDR1 as MDHEN and CDR2 as SYDVKM. The CDR3 covers 14 residues. CDR3 sequence: CASTPGQANYGYTF. In DNA, the CDR3 is TGTGCCAGCACCCCCGGACAGGCTAACTATGGCTACACCTTC.

The chain is built from TRBV11-2 and TRBJ1-2; the match to TRBD1 covers 8 bases. Germline V lookup: CDR1 SGHAT, CDR2 FQNNGV. V shed 1 base and J 4 bases; nucleotides not matched to a gene: 8. This CDR3 contains 16 residues. CDR3 DNA: TGTGCCAGCAGCTTAGCCCCGGACAGGGCGGTCTATGGCTACACCTTC. It encodes CASSLAPDRAVYGYTF.

The rearrangement uses TRBV30 and TRBJ1-2; D is perhaps TRBD1 (6 bases). Germline V gives CDR1 GTSNPN, CDR2 SVGIG (reference sequence). The CDR3 loop spans 15 amino acids. V lost 1 base, J lost 1 base, and 13 bases lay in between. The CDR3 region has the DNA TGTGCCTGGAGTGAAATGACAGGTGATAACTATGGCTACACCTTC. Translation: CAWSEMTGDNYGYTF.

This clonotype appeared a few times. The chain carries TRBV29-1 and TRBJ2-3; TRBD2 matches 14 bases. Germline values: CDR1 SQVTM, CDR2 ANQGSEA. The V gene end was trimmed by 6 bases and the J gene end by 0 bases; junction bases not matched to a gene: 11. The CDR3 extends over 18 amino acids. The CDR3 reads CSVWGGTSGGLSTDTQYF. The DNA for the CDR3 is TGCAGCGTCTGGGGAGGGACTAGCGGGGGCCTCAGCACAGATACGCAGTATTTT.

This clonotype was detected many times. The chain has TRBV6-5 and TRBJ1-2, with D possibly being TRBD1 (6 bases). Germline assignment: CDR1 MNHEY and CDR2 SVGAGI. V dropped 8 bases and J dropped 6 bases, with 10 bases sitting between them. The CDR3 loop spans 11 amino acids. The CDR3 loop reads CASGGGNGYTF. The CDR3 region has the DNA TGTGCCAGCGGTGGGGGCAATGGCTACACCTTC.

This clonotype was detected many times. The chain combines TRBV28 with TRBJ2-1; TRBD2 matches 8 bases. The J segment lost 9 bases and the V segment lost 3 bases, leaving 10 bases of the junction unmatched. This CDR3 is 15 amino acids long. Germline V CDR1 and CDR2: MDHEN, SYDVKM. The CDR3 DNA is TGTGCCAGCAGTTTTCCAGCTACCGGGGGGGGTGAGCAGTTCTTC. It translates to CASSFPATGGGEQFF.

This clonotype has more than one count but fewer than ten. The chain couples TRBV10-3 to TRBJ1-3; D call uncertain. The CDR3 is 13 residues long. Germline loops: CDR1 ENHRY, CDR2 SYGVKD. Trimming removed 10 bases from V and 2 bases from J, with 12 bases in between. CDR3 sequence (DNA): TGTGCCACAGCGGAATCCACTGGAAACACCATATATTTT. It codes for CATAESTGNTIYF.

This clonotype was detected ten times or more. CDR3 amino acids: CASSQGLAGTSGDTQYF. The CDR3 DNA sequence: TGTGCCAGCAGCCAAGGTCTAGCGGGTACTTCGGGAGATACGCAGTATTTT. This chain connects TRBV3-1 to TRBJ2-3; the match to TRBD2 covers 8 bases. Trimming removed 1 base from V and 5 bases from J; junction bases left unmatched: 11. The length of the CDR3 is 17 residues. Germline CDR1 and CDR2: LGHDT and YNNKEL (reference sequence).

The rearrangement uses TRBV6-2 or TRBV6-3 and TRBJ1-6, with D unclear. This CDR3 is built from 14 residues. V gave up 4 bases and J gave up 9 bases, with 13 bases separating them. CDR1 and CDR2 (germline): MNHEY, SVGEGT. The CDR3 bases are TGTGCCAGCAGTTGGCTCGGGGAAGGTTCACCCCTCCACTTT. Its translation: CASSWLGEGSPLHF.

This clonotype was counted a few times. The chain joins TRBV6-1 to TRBJ1-1; 7 positions match TRBD1. The CDR3 is 15 residues long. The J segment lost 9 bases and the V segment lost 5 bases, leaving 15 bases of the junction unmatched. CDR1 MNHNS and CDR2 SASEGT come from the germline V gene. The CDR3 DNA follows: TGTGCCAGCAGTCTATTTAGGGGACAGTCGCCTAAAGCTTTCTTT. It specifies CASSLFRGQSPKAFF.

This chain links TRBV10-3 with TRBJ1-2; D possibly corresponds to TRBD1 (6 bases). Germline CDR1 is ENHRY and CDR2 is SYGVKD. This CDR3 is 12 amino acids long. Between the trimmed V and J ends, which lost 5 bases and 8 bases, there was a span of 12 bases. The CDR3 sequence: CAISNTGIGYTF. In nucleotides, the CDR3 is TGTGCCATCAGTAACACAGGGATCGGCTACACCTTC.